A selection of T cell receptor beta chains follows, all from one sample in a study of blood T cell repertoires in COVID-19. The repertoire was sequenced with immunoSEQ multiplex PCR; TCRdb's copy has only in-frame clones and lacks some. The sample lists 300,000 to 500,000 clones, approximately 87% seen once, with approximately 1% in the top ten. Sequenced input: PBMCs or T cells enriched from blood (not recorded which). The source is a woman between 25 and 40 years old with acute COVID-19. The CDR3 runs from the conserved cysteine through the conserved F or W. Fields, in order: V gene, D gene, J gene, clone size, CDR3 DNA, CDR3 protein. D genes are given only for firm matches. A row's size may be missing; if present it is once, few, many or a size class.

>TRBV5-4|TRBD2|TRBJ2-2|-
TGTGCCAGCAGCTTGGGGCGGTGGCGGGGGGACACCGGGGAGCTGTTTTTT
CASSLGRWRGDTGELFF
>TRBV7-8|-|TRBJ1-5|-
TGTGCCAGCAGCTTTCAGAACAATCAGCCCCAGCATTTT
CASSFQNNQPQHF
>TRBV3-1/TRBV3-2|TRBD1|TRBJ1-4|-
TGTGCCAGCAGCCACAGGGGGATGTTTGAAAAACTGTTTTTT
CASSHRGMFEKLFF
>TRBV5-1|-|TRBJ1-3|-
TGCGCCAGCAGCTTGTCAGGGGCTGGAAACACCATATATTTT
CASSLSGAGNTIYF
>TRBV2|-|TRBJ2-5|-
TGTGCCAGCAGTAAGGGGGGGACCTTACTAGGAGAGACCCAGTACTTC
CASSKGGTLLGETQYF
>TRBV19|-|TRBJ1-1|-
TGTGCCAGTAGTATTCGAGGACCGGGACAATCGAACACTGAAGCTTTCTTT
CASSIRGPGQSNTEAFF
>TRBV5-1|-|TRBJ2-7|-
TGCGCCAGCAGCGCCAGGACTCCCTACGAGCAGTACTTC
CASSARTPYEQYF
>TRBV11-2|-|TRBJ2-2|-
TGTGCCAGCAGCTTAGAGAGGGCTACCGGGGAGCTGTTTTTT
CASSLERATGELFF
>TRBV14|TRBD1|TRBJ1-6|few
TGTGCCAGCAGCCAATGGTCAGGGGGTAATTCACCCCTCCACTTT
CASSQWSGGNSPLHF
>TRBV30|TRBD2|TRBJ2-1|-
TGTGCCTGGAGTCGTCAAGCGGGGGGGCAGGATGAGCAGTTCTTC
CAWSRQAGGQDEQFF
>TRBV24-1|-|TRBJ2-1|-
TGTGCCACCAGTTCAGGGTTCGATGAGCAGTTCTTC
CATSSGFDEQFF
>TRBV18|-|TRBJ2-7|-
TGTGCCAGCTCACCCGCTAGCTTTGCACAGTACTTC
CASSPASFAQYF
>TRBV9|TRBD1|TRBJ2-7|-
TGTGCCAGCAGCACCGGACAGGGACCATACGAGCAGTACTTC
CASSTGQGPYEQYF
>TRBV19|-|TRBJ2-5|-
TGTGCCAGTAAAGGTAGCCCCTCGTACCAAGAGACCCAGTACTTC
CASKGSPSYQETQYF
>TRBV5-1|-|TRBJ2-1|-
TGCGCCAGCAGCTTGGCGACAGGAACGGGGTCCTACAATGAGCAGTTCTTC
CASSLATGTGSYNEQFF
>TRBV24-1|TRBD1|TRBJ1-5|-
TGTGCCACCGGACAGGGAAGCAATCAGCCCCAGCATTTT
CATGQGSNQPQHF
>TRBV7-2|-|TRBJ1-6|-
TGTGCCAGCAGCGCCGGGATTGGAGGGTCACCCCTCCACTTT
CASSAGIGGSPLHF
>TRBV5-1|-|TRBJ2-7|-
TGCGCCAGCAGCTTGGACGAGGAGGGACAGTCTGACGAGCAGTACTTC
CASSLDEEGQSDEQYF
>TRBV5-4|-|TRBJ1-2|-
TGTGCCTGCAGCCCCCTATACAACCAGGCCTCCTATGGCTACACCTTC
CACSPLYNQASYGYTF
>TRBV9|TRBD1|TRBJ2-3|-
TGTGCCAGCAGCGTAGAGGGACAGGGGGCCGGTACGCAGTATTTT
CASSVEGQGAGTQYF
>TRBV2|TRBD1|TRBJ2-7|-
TGTGCCAGCAGCGGACAGGGCCCGGGCTACGAGCAGTACTTC
CASSGQGPGYEQYF
>TRBV30|-|TRBJ1-1|-
TGTGCCTGGAGTGTAAGAACGCGCACGGGCACTGAAGCTTTCTTT
CAWSVRTRTGTEAFF
>TRBV6-1|-|TRBJ2-1|-
TGTGCCAGCAGTGACGGTACAGGGAGCCATGAGCAGTTCTTC
CASSDGTGSHEQFF
>TRBV11-3|-|TRBJ2-2|-
TGTGCCAGCAGCTTAGATCTCTGGGGCACCGATCGACCCGGGGAGCTGTTTTTT
CASSLDLWGTDRPGELFF
>TRBV30|TRBD2|TRBJ2-1|few
TGTGCCTGGAGGGACAAACTAGCGGGGGGCCCTTACAATGAGCAGTTCTTC
CAWRDKLAGGPYNEQFF
>TRBV6-5|-|TRBJ2-2|few
TGTGCCAGCAGTTACTCGAGGGCTACTAACACCGGGGAGCTGTTTTTT
CASSYSRATNTGELFF
>TRBV18|TRBD1|TRBJ2-1|-
TGTGCCAGCTCTCCGACAGGGGGGGACAATGAGCAGTTCTTC
CASSPTGGDNEQFF
>TRBV2|-|TRBJ2-1|-
TGTGCCAGCCGGGGTCTTGAGCAGTTCTTC
CASRGLEQFF
>TRBV10-2|TRBD1|TRBJ2-7|-
TGCGCCAGCAGTCGGGACAGGGTGACCTACGAGCAGTACTTC
CASSRDRVTYEQYF
>TRBV2|TRBD1|TRBJ1-1|-
TGTGCCTCCGGGACAGGGGGGGTGTGGGCTGAAGCTTTCTTT
CASGTGGVWAEAFF
>TRBV19|TRBD1|TRBJ1-5|-
TGTGCCAGTACCTCGCAGACAGGGCCCAATCAGCCCCAGCATTTT
CASTSQTGPNQPQHF
>TRBV7-2|-|TRBJ1-1|-
TGTGCCAGCAGCTTTACAGGGTTCATCACTGAAGCTTTCTTT
CASSFTGFITEAFF
>TRBV5-1|-|TRBJ1-4|-
TGCGCCAGCAGCTTGGCGGTCGGGGGTAGCGCTAATGAAAAACTGTTTTTT
CASSLAVGGSANEKLFF
>TRBV9|-|TRBJ1-1|-
TGTGCCAGCAGCGTAGCAGGGACTGAAGCTTTCTTT
CASSVAGTEAFF
>TRBV2|-|TRBJ2-2|-
TGTGCCAGCAGTGTTTTCGAGGGTGAAACCGGGGAGCTGTTTTTT
CASSVFEGETGELFF
>TRBV9|TRBD1|TRBJ2-7|-
TGTGCCAGCAGCGTAGGGGACAGGGCGAACGAGCAGTACTTC
CASSVGDRANEQYF
>TRBV4-2|TRBD2|TRBJ2-7|-
TGTGCCAGCAGCCAGGAGACTAGCGGGGGGGCCTTCTACGAGCAGTACTTC
CASSQETSGGAFYEQYF
>TRBV29-1|-|TRBJ2-3|few
TGCAGCGTTGACAGGGGCGGGACAGATACGCAGTATTTT
CSVDRGGTDTQYF
>TRBV10-3|-|TRBJ2-2|-
TGTGCCATCAGAGATGAGGTTGGGGGGACCGGGGAGCTGTTTTTT
CAIRDEVGGTGELFF
>TRBV24-1|TRBD1|TRBJ2-5|-
TGTGCCACCAGTACCCCCCGAGGACAGGGATTCGAAGAGACCCAGTACTTC
CATSTPRGQGFEETQYF
>TRBV27|TRBD1|TRBJ2-2|once
TGTGCCAGCGGGCCAGGGGGCACCGGGGAGCTGTTTTTT
CASGPGGTGELFF
>TRBV3-1/TRBV3-2|TRBD2|TRBJ2-3|-
TGTGCCAGCAGCCGCGCGGGGGAGAGCACAGATACGCAGTATTTT
CASSRAGESTDTQYF
>TRBV5-1|TRBD1|TRBJ1-1|-
TGCGCCAGCAGCTCGACAGGGAAAGGAGCTTTCTTT
CASSSTGKGAFF
>TRBV19|TRBD1|TRBJ2-2|-
TGTGCCAGTAGGCGACAGGGGAACACCGGGGAGCTGTTTTTT
CASRRQGNTGELFF
>TRBV2|TRBD1|TRBJ1-5|-
TGTGCCAGCAGTGCCCGGGACAGGGGATTTGGAAATCAGCCCCAGCATTTT
CASSARDRGFGNQPQHF
>TRBV4-1|TRBD2|TRBJ2-7|-
TGCGCCAGCAGCCAAGTATGGGGAGGGGTCTGGTACGAGCAGTACTTC
CASSQVWGGVWYEQYF
>TRBV9|TRBD1|TRBJ2-7|many
TGTGCCAGCAGCGTAGGATTCGCAGGGGGTGGCGAGCAGTACTTC
CASSVGFAGGGEQYF
>TRBV5-6|TRBD2|TRBJ2-3|-
TGTGCCAGCAGCTTGGTCACAGCGGGGGCCCGCACAGATACGCAGTATTTT
CASSLVTAGARTDTQYF
>TRBV7-3|TRBD2|TRBJ2-2|-
TGTGCCAGCAGCCCTTTCGGGCGGGGAGGGACCGGGGAGCTGTTTTTT
CASSPFGRGGTGELFF
>TRBV24-1|TRBD1|TRBJ1-5|-
TGTGCCACCAGTGAGAGAGGACAGGGGGCTACGCAGCCCCAGCATTTT
CATSERGQGATQPQHF
>TRBV10-2|-|TRBJ1-6|-
TGCGCCAGCAGCGGTGGAGGCTCCTATAATTCACCCCTCCACTTT
CASSGGGSYNSPLHF
>TRBV6-5|TRBD1|TRBJ1-2|-
TGTGCCAGCAGGGCAGGGGGCGCCAGGAGTCGGGGCTACACCTTC
CASRAGGARSRGYTF
>TRBV19|-|TRBJ1-1|-
TGTGCCAGTACTTCCCAGAAATCCCCCACTGAAGCTTTCTTT
CASTSQKSPTEAFF
>TRBV29-1|-|TRBJ1-6|-
TGCAGCGGAGGGGCAGGGGACGGTTCACCCCTCCACTTT
CSGGAGDGSPLHF
>TRBV29-1|-|TRBJ2-7|-
TGCAGCGTCGCGCGGCAGGGTACCGCCTACGAGCAGTACTTC
CSVARQGTAYEQYF
>TRBV7-2|-|TRBJ1-5|-
TGTGCCAGCAGCTTAGCGGGGAGTCAGCCCCAGCATTTT
CASSLAGSQPQHF
>TRBV7-8|-|TRBJ2-1|-
TGTGCCAGCAGCTCATCGACTGGCAATGAGCAGTTCTTC
CASSSSTGNEQFF
>TRBV27|TRBD2|TRBJ2-1|-
TGTGCCAGCAGTCCACGAGCTGCCCAGGGACTAACAAGAGGAGGTGAGCAGTTCTTC
CASSPRAAQGLTRGGEQFF
>TRBV4-2|TRBD1|TRBJ2-1|-
TGTGCCAGCCATAAGGACAGGGGGCGAAATGAGCAGTTCTTC
CASHKDRGRNEQFF
>TRBV12-5|TRBD1|TRBJ1-2|-
TGTGCTAGTGGTTTGATTGGGACAGGGGGAGGTGAAGGCTACACCTTC
CASGLIGTGGGEGYTF